The next 23 T cell receptor beta chains were all read from a single sample in a study of cytomegalovirus exposure and HLA in healthy donors. With 60 Vbeta and 13 Jbeta primers, the PCR was carried out. Libraries were prepared by immunoSEQ multiplex PCR; TCRdb keeps only in-frame clonotypes and omits some of them. The sample carries approximately 180,000 clones, roughly 80% recorded once. The specimen was PBMCs. The source is a man aged 25 to 40 in good health and CMV-seropositive.

V is TRBV6-1 and J is TRBJ1-6; TRBD1 is a possible D gene (6 bases). The CDR3 spans 14 residues. The V end was cut by 8 bases, the J end by 8 bases, with 16 bases between. Per the germline V gene, CDR1 is MNHNS and CDR2 is SASEGT. The CDR3 region is CASEPQGPDSPLHF. The CDR3 DNA follows: TGTGCCAGCGAACCCCAGGGGCCGGATTCACCCCTCCACTTT.

The chain is built from TRBV7-8 and TRBJ2-1; a possible D gene is TRBD2 (6 bases). This CDR3 contains 14 residues. Germline CDR1 and CDR2: SGHVS and FQNEAQ. Trimming took 4 bases from V and 1 from J, leaving 8 bases between them. The CDR3 DNA reads as TGTGCCAGCAGCTGGGAGGCTTCCTACAATGAGCAGTTCTTC. It is translated as CASSWEASYNEQFF.

The chain recombines TRBV7-2 with TRBJ1-5, with 9 bases that match TRBD1. Germline V CDR1 and CDR2: SGHTA, FQGNSA. The CDR3 length is 14 residues. The V segment lost 5 bases and the J segment 9 bases; nucleotides outside the gene matches: 8. This CDR3 reads CASSPGQGRRPQHF. CDR3 in DNA: TGTGCCAGCAGCCCTGGACAGGGGCGGAGGCCCCAGCATTTT. The complete variable domain, with remaining parts taken from reference TRBV7-2 and TRBJ1-5, reads GAGVSQSPSNKVTEKGKDVELRCDPISGHTALYWYRQSLGQGLEFLIYFQGNSAPDKSGLPSDRFSAERTGGSVSTLTIQRTQQEDSAVYLCASSPGQGRRPQHFGDGTRLSIL.

This sequence joins TRBV7-2 and TRBJ2-7, with TRBD2 matching 8 bases. The V segment lost 5 bases and the J segment 4 bases; nucleotides outside the gene matches: 7. CDR1 and CDR2 (germline): SGHTA, FQGNSA. The CDR3 has 14 amino acids. The CDR3 bases are TGTGCCAGCAGCGGGAATGCGGGGGGTTACGAGCAGTACTTC. Amino acid sequence: CASSGNAGGYEQYF.

The chain uses TRBV5-1 and TRBJ1-1; 8 nucleotides match TRBD1. The germline gives CDR1 SGHRS, CDR2 YFSETQ. CDR3 size: 14 residues. V was clipped by 7 bases and J by 7 bases; unmatched bases: 12. The CDR3 loop reads CASLGTGTGDEAFF. CDR3 bases: TGCGCCAGCCTGGGAACCGGGACAGGTGATGAAGCTTTCTTT.

The chain links TRBV6-5 to TRBJ1-4; 10 bases are shared with TRBD1. This CDR3 spans 13 amino acids. The germline gives CDR1 MNHEY, CDR2 SVGAGI. V dropped 6 bases and J dropped 8; count of bases not matched to a gene: 3. The CDR3 nucleotides are TGTGCCAGCAGGGGACAGGGGCGGGAAAAACTGTTTTTT. It is translated as CASRGQGREKLFF.

V gene TRBV5-1 combines with J gene TRBJ2-3, with a possible D match to TRBD1 (5 bases). CDR3 size: 15 residues. Trimming cost V 0 bases and J 6 bases, with 14 bases left between them. Germline assignment: CDR1 SGHRS and CDR2 YFSETQ. Here the CDR3 DNA reads TGCGCCAGCAGCTTGGTAGGGGCTGTCCCGGATACGCAGTATTTT. It specifies CASSLVGAVPDTQYF.

V gene TRBV2 combines with J gene TRBJ1-4; D remains unclear. The V and J ends lost 4 bases and 1 base respectively, with 7 bases between them. CDR1 and CDR2 from the germline V gene are SNHLY and FYNNEI. The CDR3 contains 14 residues. The CDR3 nucleotides read TGTGCCAGCAGTGCTCTCCGAACTAATGAAAAACTGTTTTTT. Translating it yields CASSALRTNEKLFF.

The V call is TRBV7-3, the J call TRBJ2-3; TRBD1 agrees at 9 bases. CDR1 and CDR2 (germline): SGHTA, FQGTGA. CDR3 length equals 18 residues. Trimming took 6 bases from V and 1 from J; bases not matched to a gene: 14. The CDR3 is CASSPRGGQGRGTDTQYF. The CDR3 DNA reads TGTGCCAGCAGTCCGAGAGGGGGACAGGGAAGGGGCACAGATACGCAGTATTTT.

The chain recombines TRBV9 with TRBJ1-1, with D possibly matching TRBD1 (5 bases). Trimming stripped 7 bases from V and 3 bases from J, with 13 bases between. The CDR3 loop spans 13 amino acids. Germline V gives CDR1 SGDLS, CDR2 YYNGEE. CDR3 protein: CASGWGGDTEAFF. The CDR3 DNA follows: TGTGCCAGCGGGTGGGGAGGGGACACTGAAGCTTTCTTT.

The rearrangement uses TRBV6-1 and TRBJ2-1; TRBD2 agrees at 10 bases. J was trimmed by 9 bases and V by 2 bases; bases with no gene match: 7. This CDR3 is built from 15 residues. Looked up from germline, CDR1 is MNHNS and CDR2 is SASEGT. The CDR3 nucleotides read TGTGCCAGCAGTGAAAGGGCTAGCGGGAGTTTTGAGCAGTTCTTC. Its protein is CASSERASGSFEQFF.

This rearrangement joins TRBV4-2 to TRBJ2-7, with 9 bases aligning to TRBD2. The CDR3 extends over 16 amino acids. The junction had 10 bases not matched to a gene; V was cut back by 1 base and J by 6 bases. The germline CDR1 and CDR2 sequences are LGHNA and YNFKEQ. The CDR3 reads CASSQAVGGGAFEQYF. CDR3 bases: TGTGCCAGCAGCCAAGCCGTGGGCGGGGGGGCCTTCGAGCAGTACTTC.

The chain links TRBV14 to TRBJ2-7; maybe TRBD2 (5 bases). Germline CDR1 and CDR2: SGHDN and FVKESK. The CDR3 is 13 residues long. Trimming took 4 bases from V and 6 from J, leaving 13 bases between them. DNA of the CDR3: TGTGCCAGCAGCCCCTGGACTGAGGGCGAGCAGTACTTC. Protein product: CASSPWTEGEQYF. Full variable domain (rest looked up from reference TRBV14 and TRBJ2-7): EAGVTQFPSHSVIEKGQTVTLRCDPISGHDNLYWYRRVMGKEIKFLLHFVKESKQDESGMPNNRFLAERTGGTYSTLKVQPAELEDSGVYFCASSPWTEGEQYFGPGTRLTVT.

In regard to this clone: Other DNA sequences in the same sample also yield this CDR3. This chain connects TRBV9 to TRBJ1-3; D gene ambiguous. Germline V lookup: CDR1 SGDLS, CDR2 YYNGEE. Between the trimmed V and J ends, which lost 3 bases and 2 bases, there was a span of 9 bases. The CDR3 is made up of 14 amino acids. The CDR3 region is CASSAGGTGNTIYF. The CDR3 DNA follows: TGTGCCAGCAGCGCGGGCGGGACTGGAAACACCATATATTTT.

The J gene is TRBJ2-1, the V gene TRBV9, with 10 bases aligning to TRBD2. Losses at the gene ends were 0 bases for V and 5 bases for J; bases not matched to a gene: 20. CDR3 length equals 21 residues. Per germline, CDR1 SGDLS and CDR2 YYNGEE. The DNA of the CDR3 is TGTGCCAGCAGCGTAGCCCTAGATGGGCAGGGACTAGCGCCTCAAAACAATGAGCAGTTCTTC. It yields the protein CASSVALDGQGLAPQNNEQFF.

The J gene is TRBJ1-4, the V gene TRBV4-3, with D perhaps TRBD1 (6 bases). CDR3 length equals 19 residues. The V end was cut by 0 bases, the J end by 5 bases, with 22 bases between. In germline, CDR1 is LGHNA, CDR2 YSLEER. In nucleotides, the CDR3 is TGCGCCAGCAGCCAAGATTTAATTCTGGGGGCCCGCCCAAATGAAAAACTGTTTTTT. It encodes CASSQDLILGARPNEKLFF.

The genes are TRBV11-2 and TRBJ1-2; TRBD1 agrees at 9 bases. The V segment lost 5 bases and the J segment 8 bases; nucleotides outside the gene matches: 15. The CDR3 contains 16 residues. Germline lookup yields CDR1 SGHAT and CDR2 FQNNGV. CDR3 amino acids: CASSPGQGKKLNGYTF. CDR3 DNA sequence: TGTGCCAGCAGCCCCGGACAGGGGAAAAAACTGAACGGCTACACCTTC. The complete variable domain, with remaining parts taken from reference TRBV11-2 and TRBJ1-2, reads EAGVAQSPRYKIIEKRQSVAFWCNPISGHATLYWYQQILGQGPKLLIQFQNNGVVDDSQLPKDRFSAERLKGVDSTLKIQPAKLEDSAVYLCASSPGQGKKLNGYTFGSGTRLTVV.

This clone was seen only once. This chain joins TRBV28 and TRBJ2-7; 15 bases are a match to TRBD2. CDR1 and CDR2 (germline): MDHEN, SYDVKM. The CDR3 spans 21 residues. After removal of 5 bases from V and 1 base from J, the junction contained 18 bases not matched to a gene. The DNA of the CDR3 is TGTGCCAGCAGTCCTTATAGAGGGGGGGGACTAGCGGGAGGTTCATCCTACGAGCAGTACTTC. This sequence encodes CASSPYRGGGLAGGSSYEQYF.

The CDR3 DNA is TGCAGCATACTCAGGGTCGGTTATGGGGAGCTGTTTTTT. Protein: CSILRVGYGELFF. The J gene is TRBJ2-2, the V gene TRBV29-1; maybe TRBD1 (5 bases). V shed 8 bases and J shed 8 bases, with 18 bases lying between them. The CDR3 has 13 residues. Germline CDR1 SQVTM, CDR2 ANQGSEA.

There are a few counts of this clone. This chain links TRBV10-1 with TRBJ2-7; D might be TRBD1 (6 bases). CDR1 is WNHNN and CDR2 is SYGVQD in the germline V gene (reference sequence). The CDR3 length is 12 residues. Between the trimmed V and J ends, which lost 10 bases and 2 bases, there was a span of 12 bases. CDR3 sequence (DNA): TGCGCCAATCCCGGGACACCCTACGAGCAGTACTTC. Translation: CANPGTPYEQYF.

V gene TRBV2 combines with J gene TRBJ2-5, with 12 bases that match TRBD2. The end of the DNA is better explained by TRBJ2-7, so the J call may be wrong. The CDR3 consists of 14 residues. Germline CDR1 SNHLY, CDR2 FYNNEI. The DNA of the CDR3 is TGTGCCAGCAGCGAGACTAGCGGGAGCCACGAGCAGTACTTC. Translation: CASSETSGSHEQYF.

This chain uses TRBV15 with TRBJ2-1, with 7 bases matching TRBD2. With V trimmed by 0 bases and J by 8 bases, 10 bases remained unmatched. Looked up from germline, CDR1 is LNHNV and CDR2 is YYDKDF (reference sequence). This CDR3 spans 16 amino acids. DNA for the CDR3: TGTGCCACCAGCAGAGATCGGACGGGAGGAGGGGATGAGCAGTTCTTC. It translates to CATSRDRTGGGDEQFF.

The sample holds a few counts of this clone. The J gene is TRBJ2-1, the V gene TRBV6-4; 9 bases are shared with TRBD2. With 6 bases clipped from V and 2 bases from J, the junction kept 8 bases outside the gene matches. The V gene's germline CDR1 is MRHNA and CDR2 SNTAGT. CDR3 length equals 16 residues. The CDR3 region is CASSMIAGEAYNEQFF. CDR3 DNA sequence: TGTGCCAGCAGCATGATAGCGGGAGAGGCCTACAATGAGCAGTTCTTC.